This TCR beta chain is drawn from a study of blood T cell repertoires in COVID-19. Study details: Specimens from acute and convalescent COVID-19 originated in the United States, Italy and Spain. PBMCs, B-cell-depleted T cells, or T cells were the source of the cDNA or gDNA that made up the material.

V lost 2 bases, J lost 4 bases, and 4 bases lay in between. This CDR3 region has 11 residues. Germline lookup yields CDR1 DFQATT and CDR2 SNEGSKA (reference sequence). Under the authors' procedure: Counts of nucleated cells, estimated from reference gene primer amplification, were obtained. The method was immunoSEQ multiplex PCR; TCRdb's version includes in-frame clones alone and lacks a portion of them. That table supplies the V and J calls and clone size; D and trimming were determined from the DNA. This table holds around 71,000 clones, about 80% found once. The chain joins TRBV20-1 to TRBJ2-3, with unresolved D. Sequencing input: peripheral blood. The TCR comes from a man in his 70s with acute or convalescent COVID-19. CDR3 DNA: TGCAGTGCTAGATACTCAGATACGCAGTATTTT. Its translation: CSARYSDTQYF.